This T cell receptor (beta chain) emerged from a study of T-cell reconstitution after alpha-beta-depleted transplantation in children. Unique molecular identifiers tagged the TCRbeta library. Each CDR3 protein is one row after TCRdb ran MiXCR on the PCR reads. The table records fewer than 500,000 distinct CDR3 sequences, about 45% of them present only once. The ends were cut back, 2 bases at V and 5 bases at J, with 10 bases in the middle. CDR3 length: 14 residues. Germline CDR1 SGHRS, CDR2 YFSETQ. The V call is TRBV5-1, the J call TRBJ2-2; tentatively, D is TRBD1 or TRBD2 (6 bases each). The material sequenced was PBMCs, taken before TCRalphabeta/CD19-depleted stem cell transplant. The clonotype comes from a girl aged 2 to 9 with aplastic anemia, due to receive a stem cell transplant. The CDR3 is CASSLGGLTGELFF. For the CDR3, the DNA is TGCGCCAGCAGCTTAGGGGGGCTTACCGGGGAGCTGTTTTTT.